A selection of T cell receptor beta chains follows, all from one sample in a study of OX40 agonist ivuxolimab in advanced cancers. Profiled with immunoSEQ multiplex PCR; TCRdb holds only in-frame clones, not every one. The repertoire has about 89,000 clones, approximately 90% of them found once; the top ten carry approximately 0.7%. Sequences were derived from CD4+ or CD8+ T cells sorted from blood, sampled in a trial of the OX40 agonist ivuxolimab. These receptors all stem from an adult with an advanced solid tumor such as melanoma, head and neck, liver or kidney cancer. The CDR3 runs from the conserved cysteine through the conserved F or W. Each record gives: D gene, V gene, J gene, clone size, CDR3 length, CDR3 protein, CDR3 DNA. D genes are given only for firm matches. Only part of the rows carry a size: once, few, many, or a class if the clone is expanded.

>NA|TRBV4-3|TRBJ1-1|NA|12
CASSQDRSEAFF
TGCGCCAGCAGCCAAGATCGCAGTGAAGCTTTCTTT
>TRBD1|TRBV18|TRBJ2-7|once|13
CASSPGTDYEQYF
TGTGCCAGCTCACCAGGGACAGACTACGAGCAGTACTTC
>TRBD2|TRBV5-1|TRBJ2-7|NA|16
CASSLWASGRSGEQYF
TGCGCCAGCAGCTTGTGGGCTAGCGGGAGATCGGGGGAGCAGTACTTC
>NA|TRBV29-1|TRBJ2-1|NA|12
CSVEASPGEQFF
TGCAGCGTTGAAGCCTCGCCGGGGGAGCAGTTCTTC
>TRBD2|TRBV5-1|TRBJ2-1|NA|15
CASKPMTSSYNEQFF
TGCGCCAGCAAGCCCATGACTAGCAGCTACAATGAGCAGTTCTTC
>NA|TRBV18|TRBJ1-2|NA|14
CASSPTTVSYGYTF
TGTGCCAGCTCACCTACGACAGTAAGCTATGGCTACACCTTC
>NA|TRBV6-1|TRBJ1-3|NA|17
CASSERFVGTFGNTIYF
TGTGCCAGCAGTGAAAGGTTTGTGGGGACCTTTGGAAACACCATATATTTT
>NA|TRBV7-9|TRBJ2-7|NA|14
CASSLEGGFYEQYF
TGTGCCAGCAGCTTAGAAGGGGGGTTCTACGAGCAGTACTTC
>TRBD1|TRBV9|TRBJ2-1|once|16
CASSVAVTGGYNEQFF
TGTGCCAGCAGCGTAGCGGTGACAGGGGGATACAATGAGCAGTTCTTC
>TRBD2|TRBV5-1|TRBJ2-7|NA|14
CASSLVQRGYEQYF
TGCGCCAGCAGCTTGGTCCAGCGGGGCTACGAGCAGTACTTC
>TRBD1|TRBV7-8|TRBJ2-7|NA|15
CASSLEPGTAYEQYF
TGTGCCAGCAGCTTGGAACCCGGGACAGCCTACGAGCAGTACTTC
>TRBD2|TRBV30|TRBJ2-3|NA|14
CAWATSGTADTQYF
TGTGCCTGGGCGACTAGCGGGACAGCAGATACGCAGTATTTT
>NA|TRBV18|TRBJ2-3|NA|11
CASSPGDTQYF
TGTGCCAGCTCGCCGGGAGATACGCAGTATTTT
>TRBD2|TRBV7-2|TRBJ2-2|once|17
CASSFYRTSGTPGELFF
TGTGCCAGCAGCTTCTACCGGACTAGCGGGACCCCCGGGGAGCTGTTTTTT
>NA|TRBV7-2|TRBJ2-5|once|16
CATARWGASFQETQYF
TGTGCCACAGCCCGTTGGGGGGCGAGCTTCCAAGAGACCCAGTACTTC
>NA|TRBV29-1|TRBJ2-3|NA|13
CSVEGGRTDTQYF
TGCAGCGTTGAAGGGGGACGCACAGATACGCAGTATTTT
>NA|TRBV7-9|TRBJ1-1|NA|13
CASSLGEGTEAFF
TGTGCCAGCAGCTTAGGGGAAGGCACTGAAGCTTTCTTT
>NA|TRBV5-4|TRBJ2-7|NA|13
CASSRKGADEQYF
TGTGCCAGCAGCCGTAAGGGAGCGGACGAGCAGTACTTC
>NA|TRBV2|TRBJ1-6|once|14
CASSEQTSNSPLHF
TGTGCCAGCAGCGAACAGACTTCTAATTCACCCCTCCACTTT
>NA|TRBV27|TRBJ2-7|NA|16
CASSLKRGPGSYEQYF
TGTGCCAGCAGTTTAAAAAGGGGCCCAGGCTCCTACGAGCAGTACTTC
>NA|TRBV7-9|TRBJ2-5|NA|13
CASSRDSHETQYF
TGTGCCAGCAGCCGGGACTCTCATGAGACCCAGTACTTC
>TRBD2|TRBV7-2|TRBJ2-3|NA|16
CASSLTSGLSTDTQYF
TGTGCCAGCAGCTTAACTAGCGGACTTAGCACAGATACGCAGTATTTT
>TRBD2|TRBV5-1|TRBJ2-5|NA|16
CASSPGASGGAETQYF
TGCGCCAGCAGCCCGGGGGCTAGCGGGGGGGCGGAGACCCAGTACTTC
>TRBD1|TRBV4-3|TRBJ2-3|NA|18
CASSQPGQGGKATDTQYF
TGCGCCAGCAGCCAACCGGGACAGGGCGGTAAGGCGACAGATACGCAGTATTTT
>NA|TRBV5-1|TRBJ1-1|NA|15
CASSGQSGIDTEAFF
TGCGCCAGCAGCGGGCAGTCGGGGATAGACACTGAAGCTTTCTTT
>NA|TRBV2|TRBJ2-3|NA|14
CASSEGLSTDTQYF
TGTGCCAGCAGTGAAGGCTTGTCCACAGATACGCAGTATTTT